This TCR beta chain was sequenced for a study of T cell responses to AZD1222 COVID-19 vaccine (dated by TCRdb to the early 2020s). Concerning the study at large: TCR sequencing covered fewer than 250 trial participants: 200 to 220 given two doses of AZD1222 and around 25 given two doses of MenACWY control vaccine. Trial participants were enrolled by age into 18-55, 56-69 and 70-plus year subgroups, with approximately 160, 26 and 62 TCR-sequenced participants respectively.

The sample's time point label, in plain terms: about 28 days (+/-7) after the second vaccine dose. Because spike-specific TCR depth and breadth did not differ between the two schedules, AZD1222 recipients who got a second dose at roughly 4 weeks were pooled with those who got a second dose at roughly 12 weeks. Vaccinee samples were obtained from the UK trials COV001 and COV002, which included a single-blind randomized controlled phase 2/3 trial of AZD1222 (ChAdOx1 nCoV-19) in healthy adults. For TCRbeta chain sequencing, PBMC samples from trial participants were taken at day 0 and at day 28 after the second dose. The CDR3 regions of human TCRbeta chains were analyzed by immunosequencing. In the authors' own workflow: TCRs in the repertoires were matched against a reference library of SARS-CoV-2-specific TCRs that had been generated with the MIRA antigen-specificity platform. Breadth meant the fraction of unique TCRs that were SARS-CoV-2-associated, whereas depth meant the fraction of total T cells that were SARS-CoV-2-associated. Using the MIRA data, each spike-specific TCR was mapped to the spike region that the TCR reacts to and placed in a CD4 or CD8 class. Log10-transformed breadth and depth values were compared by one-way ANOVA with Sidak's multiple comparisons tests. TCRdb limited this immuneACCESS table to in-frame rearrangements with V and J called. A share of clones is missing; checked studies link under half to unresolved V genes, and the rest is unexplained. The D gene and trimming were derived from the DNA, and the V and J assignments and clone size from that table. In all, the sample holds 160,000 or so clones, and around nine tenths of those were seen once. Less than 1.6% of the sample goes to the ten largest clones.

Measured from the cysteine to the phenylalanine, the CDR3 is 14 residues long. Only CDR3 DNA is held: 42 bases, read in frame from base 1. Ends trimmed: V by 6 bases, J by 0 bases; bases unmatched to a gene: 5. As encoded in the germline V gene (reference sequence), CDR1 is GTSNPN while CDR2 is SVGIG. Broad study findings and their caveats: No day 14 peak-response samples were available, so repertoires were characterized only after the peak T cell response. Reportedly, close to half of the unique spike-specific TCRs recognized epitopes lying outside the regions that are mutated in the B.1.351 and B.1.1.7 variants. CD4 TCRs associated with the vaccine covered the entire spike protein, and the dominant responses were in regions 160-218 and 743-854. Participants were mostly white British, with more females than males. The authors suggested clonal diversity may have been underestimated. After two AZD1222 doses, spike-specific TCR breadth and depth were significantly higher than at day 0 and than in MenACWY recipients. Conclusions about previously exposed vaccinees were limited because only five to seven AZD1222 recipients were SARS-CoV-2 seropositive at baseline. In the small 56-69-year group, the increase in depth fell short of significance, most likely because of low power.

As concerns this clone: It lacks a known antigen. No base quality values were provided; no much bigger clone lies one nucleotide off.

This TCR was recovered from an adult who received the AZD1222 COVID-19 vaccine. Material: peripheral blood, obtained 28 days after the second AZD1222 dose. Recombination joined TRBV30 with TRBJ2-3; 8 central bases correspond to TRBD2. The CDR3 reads CACGGGLSTDTQYF. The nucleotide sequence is TGTGCCTGCGGCGGGGGGTTGAGCACAGATACGCAGTATTTT.